The 26 T cell receptor beta chains given below trace back to one sample, sequenced in a study of blood T cell repertoires in COVID-19. Assay used: immunoSEQ multiplex PCR; TCRdb lists only in-frame clones, some missing. The repertoire holds about 200,000 clones, with roughly nine tenths as singletons. Sequencing was done on a sample of PBMCs or T cells enriched from blood (not recorded which). The origin of the receptors is a woman aged 25 to 39 who had recovered from COVID-19.

The chain uses TRBV10-2 and TRBJ1-2, with 10 bases matching TRBD1. The V segment lost 8 bases and the J segment 3 bases; nucleotides outside the gene matches: 3. The CDR3 spans 13 residues. Germline CDR1 reads WSHSY; CDR2 reads SAAADI. The CDR3 protein is CASSGQGDYGYTF. CDR3 coding DNA: TGCGCCAGCTCAGGACAGGGGGACTATGGCTACACCTTC.

The J gene is TRBJ2-1, the V gene TRBV11-3, with TRBD2 matching over 7 bases. The length of the CDR3 is 15 residues. Germline values: CDR1 SGHNT, CDR2 YENEEA. Losses at the gene ends were 3 bases for V and 6 bases for J; bases not matched to a gene: 8. CDR3 nucleotide sequence: TGTGCCAGCAGCTTGGGAGGGAGTGGAGTCAATGAGCAGTTCTTC. This sequence encodes CASSLGGSGVNEQFF.

J is TRBJ2-2 and V is TRBV19, with TRBD1 matching 10 bases. Trimming cost V 10 bases and J 4 bases; bases outside gene matches: 6. Germline CDR1 is LNHDA and CDR2 is SQIVND (reference sequence). The CDR3 covers 14 residues. CDR3 protein: CATRQGAGTGELFF. In nucleotides, the CDR3 is TGTGCCACGAGACAGGGGGCTGGCACCGGGGAGCTGTTTTTT.

This clone was observed once. CDR3 in DNA: TGTGCCAGCTATCAGGGGCCGCGAGGCACTGAAGCTTTCTTT. Translating gives CASYQGPRGTEAFF. The chain joins TRBV7-9 to TRBJ1-1; D perhaps matches TRBD1 (6 bases). This CDR3 comprises 14 residues. Trimming left V 8 bases short and J 4 bases short, with 17 bases between. Germline V CDR1 and CDR2: SEHNR, FQNEAQ (reference sequence).

The V and J genes are TRBV30 and TRBJ1-4; D may be TRBD1 (6 bases). CDR3 length: 12 amino acids. Germline V lookup: CDR1 GTSNPN, CDR2 SVGIG (reference sequence). Deletions cut 5 bases from V and 7 bases from J, with 11 bases between. CDR3 DNA sequence: TGTGCCTGGCGGGGAGGGGGTGAAAAACTGTTTTTT. Translating it yields CAWRGGGEKLFF.

This chain links TRBV19 with TRBJ2-6; 7 bases fit TRBD1. The length of the CDR3 is 22 residues. V dropped 3 bases and J dropped 2; count of bases not matched to a gene: 22. Germline-derived CDR1 and CDR2 are LNHDA and SQIVND (reference sequence). CDR3 bases: TGTGCCAGTAGTATGCCTGTATCTGTGACAGGGCTTCACTACCCTGGGGCCAACGTCCTGACTTTC. It yields the protein CASSMPVSVTGLHYPGANVLTF.

The rearrangement uses TRBV13 and TRBJ1-1; TRBD1 is a possible D gene (6 bases). Trimming shortened V by 5 bases and J by 4 bases, and 11 bases separated the two germline ends. The CDR3 contains 13 residues. The germline CDR1 and CDR2 sequences are PRHDT and FYEKMQ (reference sequence). CDR3 sequence reads: CASSRTGTTEAFF. CDR3 coding DNA: TGTGCCAGCAGCCGTACAGGGACCACTGAAGCTTTCTTT.

The J gene is TRBJ1-4, the V gene TRBV7-9; tentatively, D is TRBD1 (6 bases). In germline, CDR1 is SEHNR, CDR2 FQNEAQ (reference sequence). V dropped 10 bases and J dropped 1 base, with 22 bases sitting between them. CDR3 size: 17 residues. For the CDR3, the DNA is TGTGCCACCCCTGTACAGGGCCTCTCTGTAACTAATGAAAAACTGTTTTTT. This translates into CATPVQGLSVTNEKLFF.

The chain joins TRBV6-1 to TRBJ1-1; 10 nucleotides agree with TRBD1. Germline loops: CDR1 MNHNS, CDR2 SASEGT. The CDR3 spans 16 residues. J lost 5 bases, V lost 0 bases, and 6 bases had no gene match. This CDR3 is CASSEATGGFWTEAFF. The CDR3 DNA is TGTGCCAGCAGTGAAGCGACAGGGGGCTTTTGGACTGAAGCTTTCTTT.

The genes are TRBV6-4 and TRBJ2-3; 9 bases fit TRBD2. The CDR3 contains 16 residues. J was trimmed by 2 bases and V by 4 bases; bases with no gene match: 7. CDR1 and CDR2 (germline): MRHNA, SNTAGT. CDR3 coding DNA: TGTGCCAGCAGTGTCTCAGCGGGGGGACCCACAGATACGCAGTATTTT. Translated, it gives CASSVSAGGPTDTQYF.

The chain employs TRBV19 and TRBJ1-1; 7 nucleotides match TRBD1. V was clipped by 6 bases and J by 7 bases; unmatched bases: 11. CDR3 length: 14 amino acids. CDR1 is LNHDA, CDR2 SQIVND, per germline (reference sequence). The CDR3 region is CASSDRVGFGEAFF. The CDR3 DNA is TGTGCCAGTAGCGACAGGGTTGGGTTTGGTGAAGCTTTCTTT.

This clone was counted between two and nine times. This rearrangement joins TRBV7-2 to TRBJ1-2; 10 bases match TRBD1. The junction had 8 bases not matched to a gene; V was cut back by 8 bases and J by 5 bases. Germline lookup yields CDR1 SGHTA and CDR2 FQGNSA. The CDR3 has 14 amino acids. The DNA for the CDR3 is TGTGCCAGCGTACTGGGACAGGGGTTTTATGGCTACACCTTC. The encoded protein is CASVLGQGFYGYTF.

The chain has TRBV19 and TRBJ2-7; possibly TRBD2 for D (5 bases). Germline V gene lookup returns CDR1 LNHDA and CDR2 SQIVND (reference sequence). V dropped 3 bases and J dropped 4 bases, with 16 bases sitting between them. The CDR3 is 15 amino acids. The DNA of the CDR3 is TGTGCCAGTAGTATTTCGAGGGCGCGAAGGTACGAGCAGTACTTC. Amino acids: CASSISRARRYEQYF.

The chain couples TRBV7-2 to TRBJ2-1, with 12 nucleotides matching TRBD2. This CDR3 has 16 residues. V gave up 5 bases and J gave up 3 bases; unmatched junction bases: 5. Germline V gives CDR1 SGHTA, CDR2 FQGNSA. This chain's CDR3 is CASSTGLAGIYNEQFF. In nucleotides, the CDR3 is TGTGCCAGCAGCACAGGACTAGCGGGGATCTACAATGAGCAGTTCTTC.

V usage is TRBV6-2 or TRBV6-3 and J usage is TRBJ2-1; 8 positions agree with TRBD2. With V trimmed by 2 bases and J by 12 bases, 9 bases remained unmatched. The CDR3 covers 14 residues. Germline assignment: CDR1 MNHEY and CDR2 SVGEGT. The CDR3 loop is CASSYGGPSGPQFF. CDR3 DNA: TGTGCCAGCAGTTACGGGGGGCCTAGCGGGCCGCAGTTCTTC.

The chain links TRBV6-2 or TRBV6-3 to TRBJ2-7, with 7 bases fitting TRBD1. The CDR3 covers 18 residues. Germline V gene data show CDR1 as MNHEY and CDR2 as SVGEGT. The V and J ends lost 5 bases and 0 bases, in that order; junction bases with no gene match: 16. The DNA for the CDR3 is TGTGCCAGCAGTACCCGGGACAGCCCCACCTCGAGCTCCTACGAGCAGTACTTC. Amino acid sequence: CASSTRDSPTSSSYEQYF.

The chain carries TRBV5-4 and TRBJ1-1, with D uncertain. The CDR3 is made up of 14 amino acids. Germline V CDR1 and CDR2: SGHNT, YYREEE (reference sequence). With 2 bases removed from V and 1 base from J, the gap between germline ends came to 9 bases. The CDR3 bases are TGTGCCAGCAGCTTACTAAGCCCGAACACTGAAGCTTTCTTT. It yields the protein CASSLLSPNTEAFF.

In its sample, this clone was seen once. The chain couples TRBV28 to TRBJ1-5; D is unresolved. Trimming left V 6 bases short and J 0 bases short, with 9 bases between. The germline V gene has CDR1 MDHEN and CDR2 SYDVKM. This CDR3 is 14 amino acids long. The CDR3 loop is CASSLTLSNQPQHF. In DNA, the CDR3 is TGTGCCAGCAGCCTAACTCTTAGCAATCAGCCCCAGCATTTT.

As to this clone: A read error may account for a junction end that differs from germline. The rearrangement links TRBV7-9 to TRBJ2-2; 7 bases match TRBD2. Germline CDR1 is SEHNR and CDR2 is FQNEAQ (reference sequence). This CDR3 region has 14 residues. The CDR3 loop reads CASNLRREIGELFF. In DNA form, the CDR3 reads TGTGCCAGCAACTTAAGGCGGGAGATCGGGGAGCTGTTTTTT. Full variable domain (outside the CDR3, taken from reference TRBV7-9 and TRBJ2-2): DTGVSQNPRHKITKRGQNVTFRCDPISEHNRLYWYRQTLGQGPEFLTYFQNEAQLEKSRLLSDRFSAERPKGSFSTLEIQRTEQGDSAMYLCASNLRREIGELFFGEGSRLTVL.

The chain couples TRBV6-7 to TRBJ2-1, with 9 bases matching TRBD1. TRBV6-7 is given ORF status, its function remaining uncertain. The CDR3 contains 17 residues. The junction had 13 bases not matched to a gene; V was cut back by 7 bases and J by 3 bases. CDR3 nucleotide sequence: TGTGCCAGCAACAACCACCACAGGGGGCGGGTCTACAATGAGCAGTTCTTC. It specifies CASNNHHRGRVYNEQFF.

The rearrangement uses TRBV7-2 and TRBJ1-5; D possibly corresponds to TRBD1 (5 bases). The CDR3 has 15 residues. The V end was cut by 4 bases, the J end by 3 bases, with 13 bases between. Per germline, CDR1 SGHTA and CDR2 FQGNSA. The DNA for the CDR3 is TGTGCCAGCAGCTATAATCCGGGGGTCAATCAGCCCCAGCATTTT. It is translated as CASSYNPGVNQPQHF.

The CDR3 bases are TGTGCCAGCAGCTTTCGGGAACAGAGCTCCTACGAGCAGTACTTC. Translating gives CASSFREQSSYEQYF. The chain links TRBV5-6 to TRBJ2-7; tentatively, D is TRBD2 (5 bases). V was cut by 2 bases and J by 0 bases, with 12 bases left in between. The CDR3 runs 15 residues. Germline values: CDR1 SGHDT, CDR2 YYEEEE. Full variable domain (rest looked up from reference TRBV5-6 and TRBJ2-7): DAGVTQSPTHLIKTRGQQVTLRCSPKSGHDTVSWYQQALGQGPQFIFQYYEEEERQRGNFPDRFSGHQFPNYSSELNVNALLLGDSALYLCASSFREQSSYEQYFGPGTRLTVT.

This clone showed up just once. The V call is TRBV2, the J call TRBJ1-1; maybe TRBD1 (5 bases). CDR1 and CDR2 (germline): SNHLY, FYNNEI. CDR3 length equals 14 residues. Trimming removed 8 bases at V and 3 bases at J, with 16 bases between. The chain's CDR3 is CASAPGGWDTEAFF. The CDR3, as DNA: TGTGCCAGCGCCCCGGGGGGTTGGGACACTGAAGCTTTCTTT.

The rearrangement uses TRBV28 and TRBJ2-7, with TRBD2 as a possible D gene (6 bases). Germline-derived CDR1 and CDR2 are MDHEN and SYDVKM. The CDR3 contains 14 residues. Between the trimmed V and J ends, which lost 7 bases and 3 bases, there was a span of 16 bases. This CDR3 reads CASTPGGADYEQYF. CDR3 in DNA: TGTGCCAGCACCCCCGGGGGTGCCGACTACGAGCAGTACTTC.

This clone was seen a single time. In nucleotides, the CDR3 is TGTGCCAGTAGTGAGGTCCTGGGACTTGGTGGCACTGAAGCTTTCTTT. It is translated as CASSEVLGLGGTEAFF. V is TRBV19 and J is TRBJ1-1; D may be TRBD1 (5 bases). Per the germline V gene, CDR1 is LNHDA and CDR2 is SQIVND (reference sequence). V gave up 5 bases and J gave up 4 bases, with 20 bases separating them. The CDR3 sequence is 16 residues long.

The chain is built from TRBV30 and TRBJ2-3; D possibly corresponds to TRBD2 (5 bases). CDR1 is GTSNPN, CDR2 SVGIG, per germline (reference sequence). The ends were cut back, 2 bases at V and 2 bases at J, with 17 bases in the middle. There are 16 residues in the CDR3. CDR3 amino acids: CAWSLTGWKNTDTQYF. The CDR3, as DNA: TGTGCCTGGAGTCTTACGGGATGGAAGAACACAGATACGCAGTATTTT.